The rows below give T cell receptor beta chains drawn from one sample of a study of PD-1 blockade in classical Hodgkin lymphoma. TCRdb keeps only in-frame clones here, not all; method: immunoSEQ multiplex PCR. The sample lists more than 95,000 clones; approximately 90% were seen once. The sample in question was peripheral blood mononuclear cells (PBMCs), obtained before the fourth cycle of nivolumab. All receptors come from a human donor with classical Hodgkin lymphoma. Both conserved end residues are part of each CDR3. D genes are given only for firm matches. Rows give clone size only sometimes, using once, few, many, or a class for an expanded clone.

D	V	size	J	CDR3	DNA
.	TRBV2	.	TRBJ1-3	CASSGATDRQGNTIYF	TGTGCCAGCAGTGGAGCGACCGACAGGCAGGGAAACACCATATATTTT
.	TRBV27	.	TRBJ1-2	CASSFRANYGYTF	TGTGCCAGCAGTTTTAGGGCCAACTATGGCTACACCTTC
TRBD2	TRBV19	.	TRBJ2-5	CASSIWLAGGTETQYF	TGTGCCAGTAGTATTTGGCTAGCGGGAGGGACGGAGACCCAGTACTTC
TRBD1	TRBV30	.	TRBJ1-5	CAWSYGTGYESNQPQHF	TGTGCCTGGAGTTACGGGACAGGGTATGAAAGCAATCAGCCCCAGCATTTT
.	TRBV5-6	.	TRBJ1-1	CASSFGIRDTEAFF	TGTGCCAGCAGCTTCGGGATTAGGGACACTGAAGCTTTCTTT
.	TRBV6-4	.	TRBJ2-2	CASSDGVNTGELFF	TGTGCCAGCAGTGACGGGGTGAACACCGGGGAGCTGTTTTTT
.	TRBV21-1	.	TRBJ2-7	CASSKAPGCEQYF	TGTGCCAGCAGCAAAGCCCCCGGGTGCGAGCAGTACTTC
.	TRBV7-9	once	TRBJ1-1	CASSGATGTTEAFF	TGTGCCAGCAGCGGGGCCACAGGGACCACTGAAGCTTTCTTT
.	TRBV7-6	.	TRBJ2-7	CASSVTGYEQYF	TGTGCCAGCAGTGTTACAGGCTACGAGCAGTACTTC
.	TRBV20-1	once	TRBJ1-2	CSASGTTYTF	TGCAGTGCTAGTGGGACAACGTACACCTTC
TRBD2	TRBV10-3	.	TRBJ2-1	CAISPQTSGNNEQFF	TGTGCCATCAGTCCACAGACTAGCGGGAACAATGAGCAGTTCTTC
.	TRBV4-3	.	TRBJ2-1	CASSQDPKGTDEQFF	TGCGCCAGCAGCCAAGACCCCAAAGGGACCGATGAGCAGTTCTTC
.	TRBV7-9	.	TRBJ2-5	CASSLVFGQETQYF	TGTGCCAGCAGCTTAGTTTTTGGTCAAGAGACCCAGTACTTC
TRBD1	TRBV6-1	.	TRBJ2-5	CASSEEVWDSSQETQYF	TGTGCCAGCAGTGAGGAGGTATGGGACAGCTCCCAAGAGACCCAGTACTTC
.	TRBV6-5	few	TRBJ1-3	CASSYSRELSGNTIYF	TGTGCCAGCAGTTACTCGAGAGAGCTCTCTGGAAACACCATATATTTT
TRBD2	TRBV27	.	TRBJ2-7	CASSPIAGAAYEQYF	TGTGCCAGCAGTCCTATAGCGGGAGCCGCCTACGAGCAGTACTTC
TRBD2	TRBV6-5	.	TRBJ2-7	CASSYPGLARYEQYF	TGTGCCAGCAGTTACCCCGGACTAGCGAGATACGAGCAGTACTTC
.	TRBV5-1	.	TRBJ1-3	CASSLAGTSGNTIYF	TGCGCCAGCAGCTTGGCGGGAACTTCTGGAAACACCATATATTTT
.	TRBV19	.	TRBJ1-1	CATSGLGAPLSTEAFF	TGTGCCACCAGTGGGTTGGGGGCTCCCTTGAGCACTGAAGCTTTCTTT
.	TRBV7-9	few	TRBJ2-7	CASSLATSYEQYF	TGTGCCAGCAGCTTAGCGACCAGCTACGAGCAGTACTTC
TRBD1	TRBV7-8	few	TRBJ2-2	CASRQRQGPTGELFF	TGTGCCAGCAGACAACGACAGGGTCCGACCGGGGAGCTGTTTTTT
TRBD1	TRBV19	.	TRBJ2-2	CASTGTGGFRAGELFF	TGTGCCAGTACTGGGACAGGGGGGTTTCGGGCCGGGGAGCTGTTTTTT
TRBD1	TRBV7-2	.	TRBJ1-4	CASSFDRANEKLFF	TGTGCCAGCAGCTTCGACAGGGCTAATGAAAAACTGTTTTTT
.	TRBV7-2	.	TRBJ1-3	CASKTGAMGNTIYF	TGTGCCAGTAAGACGGGGGCGATGGGAAACACCATATATTTT
.	TRBV7-6	.	TRBJ1-1	CASSLAGGADTEAFF	TGTGCCAGCAGCTTAGCCGGGGGCGCGGACACTGAAGCTTTCTTT
.	TRBV7-8	.	TRBJ2-1	CASSSLRGLYNEQFF	TGTGCCAGCAGCTCCCTTCGCGGACTCTACAATGAGCAGTTCTTC
.	TRBV6-5	.	TRBJ1-2	CASSYSTRSYGYTF	TGTGCCAGCAGTTACTCGACAAGGTCCTATGGCTACACCTTC
TRBD1	TRBV5-1	.	TRBJ1-5	CASSPGQTNSNQPQHF	TGCGCCAGCAGCCCGGGACAGACTAATAGCAATCAGCCCCAGCATTTT